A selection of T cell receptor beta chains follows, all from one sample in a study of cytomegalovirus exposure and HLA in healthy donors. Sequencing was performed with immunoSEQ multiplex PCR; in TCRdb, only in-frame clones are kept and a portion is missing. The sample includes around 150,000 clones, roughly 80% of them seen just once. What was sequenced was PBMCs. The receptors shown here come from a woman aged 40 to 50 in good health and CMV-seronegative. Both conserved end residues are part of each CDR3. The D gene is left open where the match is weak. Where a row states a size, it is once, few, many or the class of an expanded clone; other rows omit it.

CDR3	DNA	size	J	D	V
CASIFNRGNQPQHF	TGTGCCAGCATTTTCAACAGGGGCAATCAGCCCCAGCATTTT	.	TRBJ1-5	.	TRBV9
CSASGVWGYTF	TGCAGTGCTAGCGGGGTTTGGGGCTACACCTTC	.	TRBJ1-2	.	TRBV20-1
CASSQDIGVVRAAAFF	TGTGCCAGCAGCCAAGATATCGGTGTGGTCAGGGCCGCAGCTTTCTTT	few	TRBJ1-1	.	TRBV4-2
CASQDRPNYSNQPQHF	TGTGCCAGCCAAGACAGGCCTAATTATAGCAATCAGCCCCAGCATTTT	few	TRBJ1-5	.	TRBV19
CASRDRQGSMAEAFF	TGCGCCAGCAGAGACAGACAGGGGAGCATGGCTGAAGCTTTCTTT	.	TRBJ1-1	TRBD1	TRBV4-1
CSAGRGEELFF	TGCAGTGCTGGCAGGGGCGAGGAGCTGTTTTTT	.	TRBJ2-2	.	TRBV20-1
CASSISLTGDPYEQYF	TGTGCCAGCAGCATCAGCCTGACGGGGGACCCCTACGAGCAGTACTTC	.	TRBJ2-7	.	TRBV11-2
CASSPGLVWAGELFF	TGCGCCAGCAGCCCAGGACTAGTATGGGCCGGGGAGCTGTTTTTT	few	TRBJ2-2	TRBD2	TRBV4-1
CATSRIRVGQGAYEQYF	TGTGCCACCAGCAGAATCCGGGTAGGGCAGGGGGCGTACGAGCAGTACTTC	.	TRBJ2-7	TRBD1	TRBV15
CASSYWGSGDEQFF	TGTGCCAGCAGTTACTGGGGCTCAGGGGATGAGCAGTTCTTC	.	TRBJ2-1	.	TRBV6-5
CASSQGTGGRYTQYF	TGCGCCAGCAGCCAAGGGACAGGGGGTCGGTATACGCAGTATTTT	.	TRBJ2-3	TRBD1	TRBV4-1
CASSRRQGQGYNYGYTF	TGTGCCAGCAGTCGACGACAGGGGCAGGGGTATAACTATGGCTACACCTTC	few	TRBJ1-2	TRBD1	TRBV27
CASGLFWLQGNQPQHF	TGTGCTAGTGGTTTGTTTTGGTTACAGGGGAATCAGCCCCAGCATTTT	.	TRBJ1-5	TRBD1	TRBV12-5
CASSERSDRVAGELFF	TGTGCCAGCAGTGAACGATCCGACAGGGTGGCCGGGGAGCTGTTTTTT	.	TRBJ2-2	TRBD1	TRBV6-1
CASSQDRGGGYTF	TGTGCCAGCTCACAGGACAGGGGAGGTGGCTACACCTTC	.	TRBJ1-2	TRBD1	TRBV18
CASSTGTSGLNEQFF	TGCGCCAGCAGTACCGGGACTAGCGGTTTGAATGAGCAGTTCTTC	.	TRBJ2-1	TRBD2	TRBV10-1
CASSLDEAGADTQYF	TGTGCCAGCAGCTTAGATGAGGCCGGGGCAGATACGCAGTATTTT	.	TRBJ2-3	.	TRBV7-9
CASREGQGGNQPQHF	TGTGCCAGCAGGGAGGGACAGGGCGGCAATCAGCCCCAGCATTTT	.	TRBJ1-5	TRBD1	TRBV2
CASSQEAQLIGQFF	TGCGCCAGCAGCCAAGAGGCACAGCTGATTGGGCAGTTCTTC	once	TRBJ2-1	.	TRBV4-1
CASSQNRDYGYTF	TGCGCCAGCAGCCAAAACAGGGACTATGGCTACACCTTC	.	TRBJ1-2	.	TRBV4-1
CASRPGQGAGKLFF	TGTGCCAGCAGACCGGGACAGGGGGCCGGTAAACTGTTTTTT	.	TRBJ1-4	TRBD1	TRBV6-1
CASTVTGSWGYTF	TGTGCCAGCACCGTAACAGGGAGTTGGGGCTACACCTTC	.	TRBJ1-2	.	TRBV5-4
CASSTGGSYNEQFF	TGTGCCAGCAGTACAGGGGGCTCCTACAATGAGCAGTTCTTC	few	TRBJ2-1	TRBD1	TRBV11-1
CATGGQPVEKLFF	TGTGCCACCGGGGGACAGCCAGTAGAAAAACTGTTTTTT	.	TRBJ1-4	TRBD1	TRBV28
CASSQDRRETQYF	TGTGCCAGCAGCCAAGATAGGAGGGAGACCCAGTACTTC	.	TRBJ2-5	.	TRBV4-2
CASSFRDRSFYSNQPQHF	TGCGCCAGCAGCTTCCGGGACAGGAGTTTTTATAGCAATCAGCCCCAGCATTTT	few	TRBJ1-5	TRBD1	TRBV5-1
CAIREPGGNSPLHF	TGTGCCATCAGAGAGCCAGGGGGAAATTCACCCCTCCACTTT	.	TRBJ1-6	TRBD1	TRBV10-3
CASSLASGVNTEAFF	TGCGCCAGCAGCTTGGCGTCGGGTGTGAACACTGAAGCTTTCTTT	.	TRBJ1-1	.	TRBV5-1
CASSSVKKTDTQYF	TGCGCCAGCAGCTCAGTCAAAAAGACAGATACGCAGTATTTT	.	TRBJ2-3	.	TRBV5-1
CASSYSNRGLTEAFF	TGTGCCAGCAGTTACTCGAACAGGGGGCTGACTGAAGCTTTCTTT	.	TRBJ1-1	TRBD1	TRBV6-5
CAIAGTGLNTEAFF	TGTGCCATCGCCGGGACAGGGCTGAACACTGAAGCTTTCTTT	.	TRBJ1-1	TRBD1	TRBV10-3
CASSVTGSKAFF	TGTGCCAGCAGTGTCACAGGGTCAAAAGCTTTCTTT	.	TRBJ1-1	.	TRBV2
CASSLLASGNEQYF	TGTGCCAGCAGCTTACTAGCGTCGGGGAACGAGCAGTACTTC	.	TRBJ2-7	.	TRBV7-2
CASRTGVRGEKLFF	TGCGCCAGCAGAACGGGGGTTCGCGGTGAAAAACTGTTTTTT	.	TRBJ1-4	.	TRBV4-1
CASSRGNTEAFF	TGTGCCAGCAGCCGAGGGAACACTGAAGCTTTCTTT	.	TRBJ1-1	.	TRBV5-5
CASKSSGTGKREQYF	TGCGCCAGCAAATCGTCCGGGACAGGGAAGCGCGAGCAGTACTTC	once	TRBJ2-7	TRBD1	TRBV4-1
CASSLQTGKFVTDTQYF	TGTGCCAGCAGCCTGCAGACAGGAAAATTCGTCACAGATACGCAGTATTTT	.	TRBJ2-3	.	TRBV7-2
CASGETGTDSYEQYF	TGTGCCAGCGGAGAAACCGGGACAGATTCCTACGAGCAGTACTTC	.	TRBJ2-7	TRBD1	TRBV5-6
CASSRDRGPANYGYTF	TGTGCCAGCAGTCGGGACAGGGGCCCCGCCAACTATGGCTACACCTTC	.	TRBJ1-2	TRBD1	TRBV2
CASSLAHALNNEQFF	TGTGCCAGCAGCTTAGCGCACGCGCTAAACAATGAGCAGTTCTTC	.	TRBJ2-1	.	TRBV7-9
CASSRSKGQGTDTQYF	TGTGCCAGCTCACGTTCGAAGGGACAGGGCACAGATACGCAGTATTTT	.	TRBJ2-3	TRBD1	TRBV18
CASSLMGGAEAFF	TGCGCCAGCAGCTTGATGGGGGGAGCTGAAGCTTTCTTT	.	TRBJ1-1	.	TRBV5-1
CASSVGAGGTFGYGYTF	TGTGCCAGCAGCGTAGGGGCAGGGGGGACCTTCGGCTATGGCTACACCTTC	.	TRBJ1-2	TRBD1	TRBV9
CASTQGTGTDEQFF	TGTGCCAGTACCCAGGGGACAGGGACCGATGAGCAGTTCTTC	.	TRBJ2-1	TRBD1	TRBV7-9
CASSFQGETQYF	TGTGCCAGCAGCTTTCAGGGGGAGACCCAGTACTTC	.	TRBJ2-5	.	TRBV5-4
CASSYSGEGITGELFF	TGTGCCAGCAGTTACTCGGGGGAGGGTATCACCGGGGAGCTGTTTTTT	few	TRBJ2-2	TRBD2	TRBV6-5
CASNKAGPGKNIQYF	TGTGCCAGCAACAAAGCCGGGCCGGGAAAAAACATTCAGTACTTC	.	TRBJ2-4	.	TRBV11-2
CASSLNGAGYNEQFF	TGCGCCAGCAGCTTGAATGGTGCAGGGTACAATGAGCAGTTCTTC	.	TRBJ2-1	.	TRBV5-1
CASSLVLGAAGNTIYF	TGTGCCAGCAGCTTAGTGCTGGGGGCGGCTGGAAACACCATATATTTT	.	TRBJ1-3	.	TRBV7-9
CASSSTGNTEAFF	TGCGCCAGCAGCTCGACAGGGAACACTGAAGCTTTCTTT	few	TRBJ1-1	.	TRBV5-1
CARSLAETGDRLTKLCLDGYTF	TGTGCCAGAAGCTTGGCGGAGACAGGGGACCGCTTGACGAAACTATGCTTGGATGGCTACACCTTC	.	TRBJ1-2	TRBD1	TRBV5-3
CASSGGGTGVYEQYF	TGTGCCAGCAGTGGGGGCGGGACAGGGGTATACGAGCAGTACTTC	.	TRBJ2-7	TRBD1	TRBV27